Below are 6 T cell receptor beta chains sequenced from a single sample in a study of T cells in Graves' hyperthyroidism and ophthalmopathy. Using RNA transcripts as the source, TCR beta CDR3 regions were amplified. Initially, a first-round RT-PCR of the TCR CDR3 employed the HTBI primer set. TCRdb reanalysed the multiplex PCR reads using MiXCR and keeps one entry per CDR3 protein. The sample lists roughly 740,000 distinct CDR3 sequences; approximately 16% were seen once. Sequencing input: blood. These receptors all come from a man younger than 30 with Graves' hyperthyroidism.

This chain uses TRBV6-1 with TRBJ2-2, with 7 bases that match TRBD1. The V gene's germline CDR1 is MNHNS and CDR2 SASEGT. The V and J ends lost 6 bases and 0 bases, in that order; junction bases with no gene match: 7. The CDR3 covers 16 residues. The CDR3 bases are TGTGCCAGCAGACTACAGGGACAGTCGAACACCGGGGAGCTGTTTTTT. Protein: CASRLQGQSNTGELFF.

The CDR3 nucleotides are TGTGCCAGCAGCATTGGTCCGAATTCACCCCTCCACTTT. This translates into CASSIGPNSPLHF. This chain uses TRBV5-6 with TRBJ1-6; D ambiguous. CDR1 is SGHDT, CDR2 YYEEEE, per germline. V was clipped by 4 bases and J by 7 bases, with 9 bases between them. This CDR3 has 13 amino acids.

The table lists this clonotype with many counts. The chain links TRBV30 to TRBJ1-4; D unclear. The CDR3 covers 15 residues. The germline V gene has CDR1 GTSNPN and CDR2 SVGIG (reference sequence). Trimming left V 2 bases short and J 0 bases short, with 10 bases between. The CDR3 here is CAWSTGYPTNEKLFF. CDR3 nucleotides: TGTGCCTGGAGTACGGGGTACCCAACTAATGAAAAACTGTTTTTT. The full variable domain, with the rest looked up from reference TRBV30 and TRBJ1-4, is SQTIHQWPATLVQPVGSPLSLECTVEGTSNPNLYWYRQAAGRGLQLLFYSVGIGQISSEVPQNLSASRPQDRQFILSSKKLLLSDSGFYLCAWSTGYPTNEKLFFGSGTQLSVL.

This chain joins TRBV19 and TRBJ1-2; D is perhaps TRBD1 (5 bases). Trimming removed 7 bases from V and 5 bases from J, with 20 bases in between. This CDR3 contains 15 residues. The V gene's germline CDR1 is LNHDA and CDR2 SQIVND (reference sequence). The CDR3 sequence: CASNEGPGVLYGYTF. In nucleotides, the CDR3 is TGTGCCAGTAATGAGGGGCCCGGCGTGCTATATGGCTACACCTTC. The whole variable domain, filled in from reference TRBV19 and TRBJ1-2, reads DGGITQSPKYLFRKEGQNVTLSCEQNLNHDAMYWYRQDPGQGLRLIYYSQIVNDFQKGDIAEGYSVSREKKESFPLTVTSAQKNPTAFYLCASNEGPGVLYGYTFGSGTRLTVV.

This clonotype appeared many times. The gene calls are TRBV28 and TRBJ2-3, with D possibly being TRBD2 (6 bases). The V end lost 7 bases, the J end lost 2 bases, and 10 bases lay between the germline ends. Looked up from germline, CDR1 is MDHEN and CDR2 is SYDVKM. CDR3 length: 13 residues. CDR3 nucleotide sequence: TGTGCCAGCAAAGCGGGTCTCACAGATACGCAGTATTTT. Translating it yields CASKAGLTDTQYF.

This clonotype was found many times. J is TRBJ2-7 and V is TRBV20-1; D remains ambiguous. Trimming took off 3 bases at V and 5 bases at J, with 11 bases between the two ends. This CDR3 is built from 12 residues. Germline values: CDR1 DFQATT, CDR2 SNEGSKA (reference sequence). The CDR3 sequence: CSARVGIDEQYF. In DNA, the CDR3 is TGCAGTGCTAGGGTAGGGATCGACGAGCAGTACTTC.